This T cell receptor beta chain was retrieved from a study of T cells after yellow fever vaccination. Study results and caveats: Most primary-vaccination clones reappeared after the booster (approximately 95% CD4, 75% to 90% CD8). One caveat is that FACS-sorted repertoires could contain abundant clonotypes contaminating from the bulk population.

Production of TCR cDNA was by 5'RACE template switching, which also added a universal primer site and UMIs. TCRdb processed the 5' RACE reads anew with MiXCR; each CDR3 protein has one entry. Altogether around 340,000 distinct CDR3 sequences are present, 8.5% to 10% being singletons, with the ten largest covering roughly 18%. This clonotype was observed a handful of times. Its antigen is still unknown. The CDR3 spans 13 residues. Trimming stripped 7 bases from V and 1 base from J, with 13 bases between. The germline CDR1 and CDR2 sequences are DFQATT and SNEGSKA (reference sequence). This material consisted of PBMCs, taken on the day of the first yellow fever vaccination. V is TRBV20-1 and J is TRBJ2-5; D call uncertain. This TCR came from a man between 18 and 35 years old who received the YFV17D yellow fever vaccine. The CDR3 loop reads CSGRGDSQETQYF. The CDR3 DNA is TGCAGTGGCCGAGGTGACTCCCAAGAGACCCAGTACTTC.